Given below is one T cell receptor beta chain in context. It may be a read error: a sequence one base away is much more abundant. It was RNA transcripts that yielded the amplified TCR beta CDR3 regions. The HTBI set primed first-round TCR CDR3 RT-PCR. TCRdb processed the multiplex PCR reads anew with MiXCR; each CDR3 protein has one entry. The top ten hold 25% to 30% of the sample, which has around 200,000 distinct CDR3 sequences, over 15% seen once. This specimen comes from a study of T cells in Graves' hyperthyroidism and ophthalmopathy. This CDR3 has 17 amino acids. Looked up from germline, CDR1 is SGHDT and CDR2 is YYEEEE. Trimming cost V 6 bases and J 0 bases, with 19 bases left between them.

This clonotype originated in a woman between 50 and 59 years old with Graves' hyperthyroidism. This chain links TRBV5-6 with TRBJ1-5, with a possible D match to TRBD1 (6 bases). The sequenced material came from blood. In DNA form, the CDR3 reads TGTGCCAGCAACCTACGACAGGTAGGCTATAGCAATCAGCCCCAGCATTTT. Protein sequence: CASNLRQVGYSNQPQHF.